This record concerns one T cell receptor beta chain sequence. No antigen is known for it. In making TCR beta libraries, quantitative 5'-RACE with molecular barcodes was used. TCRdb independently ran MiXCR on the 5' RACE reads; one entry per CDR3 protein. The data contain about 160,000 distinct CDR3 sequences, 40% to 50% of them singletons. This sample is part of a study of CD8 T cells in ankylosing spondylitis. Overall study findings and caveats: Those disease-linked clones were CD8+; they were also relatively rare in peripheral blood. Among TCR beta sequences, a motif of several highly homologous variants appeared characteristic of ankylosing spondylitis blood. Reportedly, disease-linked clones are significantly enriched in ankylosing spondylitis patients' matched synovial fluid.

Germline V gene sequence: CDR1 MNHEY, CDR2 SMNVEV (reference sequence). This CDR3 region has 15 residues. Trimming took off 5 bases at V and 10 bases at J, with 23 bases between the two ends. The chain joins TRBV27 to TRBJ1-1, with D possibly being TRBD1 (5 bases). This receptor was obtained from a male donor with ankylosing spondylitis. Specimen: synovial fluid, either unsorted or a sorted T cell fraction (not recorded which). In DNA form, the CDR3 reads TGTGCCAGCAGTACCGTGACCCGGGGGGTTGGCGGAGCTTTCTTT. Translation gives CASSTVTRGVGGAFF.